The rows below give T cell receptor beta chains drawn from one sample of a study of identical twins. TCRdb re-analysed the 5' RACE reads in MiXCR, keeping a single row per CDR3 protein. The sample consists of hundreds of thousands of distinct CDR3 sequences, roughly a tenth of them appearing once. The sequencing sample was made of memory (CD45RO+) T cells sorted from blood. All receptors derive from a woman younger than 30 in good health. The CDR3 runs from the conserved cysteine through the conserved F or W. D genes are given only for firm matches. Where a row states a size, it is once, few, many or the class of an expanded clone; other rows omit it.

>TRBV20-1|TRBD1|many|TRBJ2-4
CSATRTGVAKNIQYF
TGCAGTGCCACACGGACAGGAGTAGCCAAAAACATTCAGTACTTC
>TRBV20-1|TRBD2|.|TRBJ2-2
CSARDPRTSGGPGELFF
TGCAGTGCTAGAGATCCCCGGACTAGCGGGGGGCCCGGGGAGCTGTTTTTT
>TRBV6-5|TRBD1|few|TRBJ1-4
CATGQGRIQLFF
TGTGCCACTGGACAGGGGAGGATTCAACTGTTTTTT
>TRBV12-3/TRBV12-4|.|.|TRBJ2-2
CASSLAGGSGELFF
TGTGCCAGCAGTTTAGCTGGGGGGTCCGGGGAGCTGTTTTTT
>TRBV5-6|TRBD1|.|TRBJ2-1
CASSLDARGFYNEQFF
TGTGCCAGCAGCTTGGACGCCAGGGGGTTCTACAATGAGCAGTTCTTC
>TRBV12-3/TRBV12-4|.|many|TRBJ1-1
CASILNTEAFF
TGTGCCAGCATCTTGAACACTGAAGCTTTCTTT
>TRBV7-2|.|many|TRBJ2-1
CASCRLAPYNEQFF
TGTGCCAGCTGCCGGCTAGCGCCCTACAATGAGCAGTTCTTC
>TRBV2|.|few|TRBJ2-2
CASSPFPGELFF
TGTGCCAGCAGCCCCTTCCCCGGGGAGCTGTTTTTT
>TRBV5-6|.|few|TRBJ1-1
CASSLLATGAMNTEAFF
TGTGCCAGCAGCTTGCTAGCCACGGGGGCAATGAACACTGAAGCTTTCTTT
>TRBV7-3|TRBD2|few|TRBJ2-2
CASNSGGPNTGELFF
TGTGCCAGCAATAGCGGGGGTCCGAACACCGGGGAGCTGTTTTTT
>TRBV20-1|.|many|TRBJ2-3
CSARSRPRRLRAADTQYF
TGCAGTGCTAGATCCCGCCCCCGGAGACTAAGGGCCGCAGATACGCAGTATTTT
>TRBV6-1|TRBD1|.|TRBJ1-6
CASYGAQGNSPLHF
TGTGCCAGCTACGGGGCACAGGGGAATTCACCCCTCCACTTT